The 31 T cell receptor beta chains given below trace back to one sample, sequenced in a study of cytomegalovirus exposure and HLA in healthy donors. It was with 60 Vbeta and 13 Jbeta primers that the PCR ran. This table comes from immunoSEQ multiplex PCR, and its TCRdb copy is limited to in-frame clones, with some not included. This sample carries around 180,000 clones, 60% to 85% of them seen once, and the ten largest clones take more than 5.5%. The sample was PBMCs. These receptors were obtained from a man aged 40-49 years in good health and CMV-seronegative.

The chain has TRBV19 and TRBJ1-5; D may be TRBD1 (6 bases). The CDR3 runs 16 residues. Between the trimmed V and J ends, which lost 0 bases and 8 bases, there was a span of 17 bases. Looked up from germline, CDR1 is LNHDA and CDR2 is SQIVND (reference sequence). The CDR3 DNA is TGTGCCAGTAGTATAGATAGTTTTTGGGACACTAAGCCCCAGCATTTT. This gives the protein CASSIDSFWDTKPQHF.

The chain combines TRBV14 with TRBJ2-2, with a possible D match to TRBD1 (6 bases). The V end was cut by 4 bases, the J end by 0 bases, with 12 bases between. CDR1 is SGHDN and CDR2 is FVKESK in the germline V gene. This CDR3 spans 16 amino acids. The CDR3 loop reads CASSPPRGANTGELFF. CDR3 in DNA: TGTGCCAGCAGCCCCCCCAGGGGCGCGAACACCGGGGAGCTGTTTTTT.

The chain couples TRBV9 to TRBJ2-3, with TRBD2 identical over 16 bases. Looked up from germline, CDR1 is SGDLS and CDR2 is YYNGEE. Trimming took 4 bases from V and 4 from J; bases not matched to a gene: 9. The CDR3 is 18 amino acids. The CDR3 DNA reads TGTGCCAGCAGCTTATGGGGGACTAGCGGGGGGGTAGCAGATACGCAGTATTTT. This encodes CASSLWGTSGGVADTQYF.

The chain joins TRBV7-9 to TRBJ1-5; TRBD1 matches at 8 bases. The CDR3 totals 15 residues. The J segment lost 3 bases and the V segment lost 5 bases, leaving 6 bases of the junction unmatched. Looked up from germline, CDR1 is SEHNR and CDR2 is FQNEAQ (reference sequence). The CDR3 nucleotides are TGTGCCAGCAGCCTGGGACAGGTGGCCAATCAGCCCCAGCATTTT. This encodes CASSLGQVANQPQHF.

The gene calls are TRBV5-6 and TRBJ1-2; 7 bases are a match to TRBD1. With V trimmed by 6 bases and J by 5 bases, 7 bases remained unmatched. This CDR3 comprises 13 residues. Germline V lookup: CDR1 SGHDT, CDR2 YYEEEE. CDR3 coding DNA: TGTGCCAGCACCCGGGACAGAATTTATGGCTACACCTTC. Translation gives CASTRDRIYGYTF. Together with reference TRBV5-6 and TRBJ1-2, the CDR3 gives the full variable domain: DAGVTQSPTHLIKTRGQQVTLRCSPKSGHDTVSWYQQALGQGPQFIFQYYEEEERQRGNFPDRFSGHQFPNYSSELNVNALLLGDSALYLCASTRDRIYGYTFGSGTRLTVV.

As DNA, the CDR3 is TGTGCCAGCAGCCCCGCTTCGGGGGTCGGAACCAAAAACATTCAGTACTTC. Amino acids: CASSPASGVGTKNIQYF. The chain is built from TRBV14 and TRBJ2-4; tentatively, D is TRBD2 (6 bases). The CDR3 is 17 residues long. Trimming pared 4 bases from V and 2 bases from J, leaving 18 bases between. Germline V gene data show CDR1 as SGHDN and CDR2 as FVKESK. Full variable domain (rest looked up from reference TRBV14 and TRBJ2-4): EAGVTQFPSHSVIEKGQTVTLRCDPISGHDNLYWYRRVMGKEIKFLLHFVKESKQDESGMPNNRFLAERTGGTYSTLKVQPAELEDSGVYFCASSPASGVGTKNIQYFGAGTRLSVL.

CDR3 in amino acids: CASSPEGGREQYF. Here the CDR3 DNA reads TGTGCCAGCAGCCCGGAGGGGGGGCGGGAGCAGTACTTC. The gene calls are TRBV9 and TRBJ2-7, with a tentative D call TRBD2 (7 bases). The CDR3 runs to 13 residues. Germline CDR1 and CDR2: SGDLS and YYNGEE. V lost 4 bases, J lost 7 bases, and 15 bases lay in between.

In its sample, this clone was seen a few times. This chain links TRBV27 with TRBJ1-6, with TRBD1 identical over 10 bases. Germline-derived CDR1 and CDR2 are MNHEY and SMNVEV (reference sequence). This CDR3 has 16 residues. Germline trimming cut 4 bases from V and 9 bases from J; bases unmatched to any gene: 9. The CDR3, as DNA: TGTGCCAGCAGTTCCCGACAGGGGGCTAGTGGTTCACCCCTCCACTTT. Its translation: CASSSRQGASGSPLHF.

The chain combines TRBV5-1 with TRBJ2-1; TRBD2 matches at 15 bases. J was trimmed by 6 bases and V by 4 bases; bases with no gene match: 2. Germline values: CDR1 SGHRS, CDR2 YFSETQ. The CDR3 loop spans 15 amino acids. CDR3 amino acids: CASSRTSGRGNEQFF. The DNA for the CDR3 is TGCGCCAGCAGCCGGACTAGCGGGAGGGGCAATGAGCAGTTCTTC.

The J gene is TRBJ2-2, the V gene TRBV27; 12 bases are shared with TRBD1. This CDR3 spans 17 amino acids. The V gene end was trimmed by 3 bases and the J gene end by 7 bases; junction bases not matched to a gene: 9. Germline V gene sequence: CDR1 MNHEY, CDR2 SMNVEV (reference sequence). CDR3 loop: CASSFGTGGLSVGELFF. CDR3 nucleotides: TGTGCCAGCAGTTTCGGGACAGGGGGCCTCTCCGTCGGGGAGCTGTTTTTT.

This chain links TRBV5-5 with TRBJ2-1, with D possibly being TRBD2 (7 bases). The CDR3 has 16 amino acids. V dropped 1 base and J dropped 6 bases, with 17 bases sitting between them. The germline CDR1 and CDR2 sequences are SGHKS and YYEKEE (reference sequence). CDR3: CASSLLGGVGSNEQFF. The CDR3 DNA follows: TGTGCCAGCAGCTTGTTAGGGGGGGTAGGGAGCAATGAGCAGTTCTTC.

The chain combines TRBV19 with TRBJ1-1; TRBD1 might be the D (6 bases). The CDR3 has 13 residues. Trimming removed 7 bases at V and 1 base at J, with 10 bases between. Germline CDR1 and CDR2: LNHDA and SQIVND (reference sequence). CDR3 protein: CASINRANTEAFF. For the CDR3, the DNA is TGTGCCAGTATTAACAGGGCGAACACTGAAGCTTTCTTT.

This chain links TRBV29-1 with TRBJ2-2; 9 nucleotides line up with TRBD1. Unmatched junction bases numbered 2, after V lost 4 bases and J lost 2 bases. This CDR3 comprises 14 residues. CDR1 SQVTM and CDR2 ANQGSEA come from the germline V gene. The CDR3 reads CSVGDRANTGELFF. The DNA of the CDR3 is TGCAGCGTTGGGGACAGGGCCAACACCGGGGAGCTGTTTTTT.

A few counts support this clone. The V and J genes are TRBV6-5 and TRBJ2-5; weak D call: TRBD2 (5 bases). The germline V gene encodes CDR1 MNHEY and CDR2 SVGAGI. The CDR3 spans 13 residues. Trimming pared 5 bases from V and 7 bases from J, leaving 14 bases between. The CDR3 loop is CASSRPSAGTQYF. CDR3 nucleotides: TGTGCCAGCAGTCGACCTTCGGCGGGGACCCAGTACTTC.

V and J are TRBV15 and TRBJ2-7; TRBD1 matches 7 bases. The CDR3 loop spans 13 amino acids. V shed 3 bases, J shed 4 bases, and the junction held 3 bases outside the gene matches. Germline-derived CDR1 and CDR2 are LNHNV and YYDKDF (reference sequence). This CDR3 is CATSRDRSYEQYF. The CDR3, as DNA: TGTGCCACCAGCAGGGACAGGTCTTACGAGCAGTACTTC.

The chain combines TRBV5-1 with TRBJ2-1; perhaps TRBD2 as D (5 bases). CDR1 is SGHRS and CDR2 is YFSETQ in the germline V gene. Trimming took off 5 bases at V and 4 bases at J, with 10 bases between the two ends. The CDR3 has 13 residues. The CDR3 protein is CASRLGAYNEQFF. The CDR3 region has the DNA TGCGCCAGCAGACTAGGAGCATACAATGAGCAGTTCTTC.

The chain couples TRBV27 to TRBJ2-3, with TRBD2 matching over 8 bases. Germline V gives CDR1 MNHEY, CDR2 SMNVEV (reference sequence). Trimming at V came to 4 bases and at J to 0 bases, leaving 3 bases not matched to a gene. The CDR3 runs to 15 residues. The CDR3 region has the DNA TGTGCCAGCAGTTCGGCTAGCGGGAGCACAGATACGCAGTATTTT. Its protein is CASSSASGSTDTQYF.

This clone appeared once. The gene calls are TRBV5-1 and TRBJ2-3; 11 bases match TRBD2. J lost 2 bases, V lost 0 bases, and 8 bases had no gene match. The CDR3 runs 18 residues. Germline V gives CDR1 SGHRS, CDR2 YFSETQ. For the CDR3, the DNA is TGCGCCAGCAGCTTGGGGCCAATAGCGGGAGGGTCCACAGATACGCAGTATTTT. Protein sequence: CASSLGPIAGGSTDTQYF.

This chain links TRBV7-2 with TRBJ1-3, with TRBD1 matching 7 bases. Looked up from germline, CDR1 is SGHTA and CDR2 is FQGNSA. Trimming removed 1 base from V and 0 bases from J; junction bases left unmatched: 6. The CDR3 covers 17 residues. CDR3 coding DNA: TGTGCCAGCAGCTTAGGACAGGGTACGGTCTCTGGAAACACCATATATTTT. Translated, it gives CASSLGQGTVSGNTIYF.

The chain has TRBV11-1 and TRBJ2-1; 10 positions agree with TRBD1. Germline V gives CDR1 SGHAT, CDR2 FQDESV (reference sequence). The CDR3 is 16 residues long. With 4 bases clipped from V and 7 bases from J, the junction kept 10 bases outside the gene matches. The CDR3 sequence is CASSSRDRGLGNEQFF. CDR3 sequence (DNA): TGTGCCAGCAGCTCGCGGGACAGGGGACTGGGGAATGAGCAGTTCTTC.

The V call is TRBV11-1, the J call TRBJ2-1; maybe TRBD2 (6 bases). The germline V gene encodes CDR1 SGHAT and CDR2 FQDESV (reference sequence). CDR3 length: 15 amino acids. V lost 1 base and J lost 2, with 9 bases in between. CDR3 loop: CASSLVTGAYNEQFF. In DNA form, the CDR3 reads TGTGCCAGCAGCTTAGTTACGGGAGCCTACAATGAGCAGTTCTTC.

The genes are TRBV7-9 and TRBJ2-5; D perhaps matches TRBD1 (6 bases). The germline V gene has CDR1 SEHNR and CDR2 FQNEAQ (reference sequence). The CDR3 totals 14 residues. Trimming left V 5 bases short and J 1 base short, with 11 bases between. The CDR3 DNA reads TGTGCCAGCAGCCCCGGGACAATCCAAGAGACCCAGTACTTC. Translated: CASSPGTIQETQYF. The full variable domain, its missing parts supplied by reference TRBV7-9 and TRBJ2-5, is DTGVSQNPRHKITKRGQNVTFRCDPISEHNRLYWYRQTLGQGPEFLTYFQNEAQLEKSRLLSDRFSAERPKGSFSTLEIQRTEQGDSAMYLCASSPGTIQETQYFGPGTRLLVL.

The rearrangement uses TRBV29-1 and TRBJ1-1; D uncertain. From germline, CDR1 is SQVTM and CDR2 ANQGSEA. V gave up 5 bases and J gave up 0 bases, with 10 bases separating them. CDR3 length: 13 amino acids. The CDR3 bases are TGCAGCGTTCTTTTCACGGTGAACACTGAAGCTTTCTTT. This sequence encodes CSVLFTVNTEAFF. Full variable domain (rest looked up from reference TRBV29-1 and TRBJ1-1): SAVISQKPSRDICQRGTSLTIQCQVDSQVTMMFWYRQQPGQSLTLIATANQGSEATYESGFVIDKFPISRPNLTFSTLTVSNMSPEDSSIYLCSVLFTVNTEAFFGQGTRLTVV.

This sequence joins TRBV18 and TRBJ2-1, with TRBD2 as a possible D gene (7 bases). Per the germline V gene, CDR1 is KGHSH and CDR2 is LQKENI. The V gene lost 1 base and the J gene lost 7 bases, with 14 bases spanning the gap. The CDR3 totals 15 residues. The CDR3, as DNA: TGTGCCAGCTCACCACTTAGCAGGGGAGGGAATGAGCAGTTCTTC. Residues: CASSPLSRGGNEQFF.

The chain uses TRBV9 and TRBJ2-1; TRBD2 might be the D (6 bases). CDR1 and CDR2 (germline): SGDLS, YYNGEE. V was trimmed by 3 bases and J by 4 bases, leaving 14 bases between them. The CDR3 runs 15 residues. This CDR3 reads CASSDLGGEYNEQFF. Written as DNA, the CDR3 is TGTGCCAGCAGCGATCTCGGGGGAGAATACAATGAGCAGTTCTTC. The full variable domain, its missing parts supplied by reference TRBV9 and TRBJ2-1, is DSGVTQTPKHLITATGQRVTLRCSPRSGDLSVYWYQQSLDQGLQFLIQYYNGEERAKGNILERFSAQQFPDLHSELNLSSLELGDSALYFCASSDLGGEYNEQFFGPGTRLTVL.

V and J are TRBV19 and TRBJ1-2, with 7 bases matching TRBD1. Trimming at V came to 3 bases and at J to 4 bases, leaving 5 bases not matched to a gene. Per the germline V gene, CDR1 is LNHDA and CDR2 is SQIVND (reference sequence). This CDR3 is 14 amino acids long. The CDR3 sequence is CASSILAGGYGYTF. CDR3 bases: TGTGCCAGTAGTATTTTGGCAGGGGGCTATGGCTACACCTTC.

The rearrangement links TRBV6-1 to TRBJ2-4; D is perhaps TRBD2 (5 bases). The CDR3 totals 14 residues. Trimming shortened V by 6 bases and J by 3 bases, and 12 bases separated the two germline ends. Germline V lookup: CDR1 MNHNS, CDR2 SASEGT. CDR3 sequence reads: CASRSLVGKNIQYF. The CDR3, as DNA: TGTGCCAGCAGATCACTAGTGGGCAAAAACATTCAGTACTTC.

The chain uses TRBV6-6 and TRBJ2-7, with D unresolved. Trimming stripped 3 bases from V and 2 bases from J, with 14 bases between. The CDR3 consists of 15 residues. Germline V gene sequence: CDR1 MNHNY, CDR2 SVGAGI (reference sequence). CDR3 amino acids: CASSYVVELPYEQYF. In DNA, the CDR3 is TGTGCCAGCAGTTATGTCGTAGAGCTCCCCTACGAGCAGTACTTC.

The gene calls are TRBV10-1 and TRBJ1-1; 7 bases line up with TRBD1. Germline V CDR1 and CDR2: WNHNN, SYGVQD (reference sequence). V shed 7 bases and J 1 base; nucleotides not matched to a gene: 3. This CDR3 contains 13 residues. The CDR3 spells CASMDRPNTEAFF. In DNA, the CDR3 is TGCGCCAGCATGGACAGGCCGAACACTGAAGCTTTCTTT.

The chain uses TRBV5-6 and TRBJ1-1; D perhaps matches TRBD1 (6 bases). The V and J ends lost 2 bases and 1 base respectively, with 12 bases between them. The CDR3 extends over 15 amino acids. Germline V gene lookup returns CDR1 SGHDT and CDR2 YYEEEE. CDR3 region: CASSFQGRGNTEAFF. CDR3 sequence (DNA): TGTGCCAGCAGCTTCCAGGGGAGAGGGAACACTGAAGCTTTCTTT.

This clone came up a few times. The genes are TRBV15 and TRBJ2-7; D is perhaps TRBD2 (5 bases). CDR1 is LNHNV and CDR2 is YYDKDF in the germline V gene (reference sequence). This CDR3 region has 15 residues. Trimming left V 0 bases short and J 7 bases short, with 16 bases between. The CDR3 DNA sequence: TGTGCCACCAGCAGAGATCATGCGGGTCCCTGGGAGCAGTACTTC. The encoded protein is CATSRDHAGPWEQYF.